A selection of T cell receptor beta chains follows, all from one sample in a study of B cell selection in AIRE deficiency. Sequencing was performed with immunoSEQ multiplex PCR; in TCRdb, only in-frame clones are kept and a portion is missing. The table includes about 21,000 clones, 94% detected once. Input material: Tregs sorted from PBMCs. These TCRs come from a human donor with AIRE deficiency. Each CDR3 is given with its conserved first and last residue. A D gene is named only where the DNA matches it firmly. Not all rows give a size; the values are once, few, many and, for expanded clones, a class.

clone_size	d_call	v_call	j_call	cdr3_aa	cdr3_nt
NA	TRBD2	TRBV7-8	TRBJ2-7	CASSFGTSGSWEQYF	TGTGCCAGCAGCTTCGGGACTAGCGGGAGTTGGGAGCAGTACTTC
NA	TRBD1	TRBV18	TRBJ2-7	CASSPGMPGGNEQYF	TGTGCCAGCTCACCAGGTATGCCAGGGGGCAACGAGCAGTACTTC
once	NA	TRBV5-1	TRBJ2-3	CASSVSEDTQYF	TGCGCCAGCAGCGTTAGTGAGGATACGCAGTATTTT
NA	NA	TRBV11-2	TRBJ2-7	CASSLAGLAIYEQYF	TGTGCCAGCAGCTTAGCGGGCCTAGCGATTTACGAGCAGTACTTC
NA	TRBD2	TRBV7-2	TRBJ2-1	CASSLDLSAGGRNEQFF	TGTGCCAGCAGCTTAGACCTGTCAGCGGGAGGACGAAATGAGCAGTTCTTC
once	NA	TRBV5-4	TRBJ2-2	CASSPALQGNTGELFF	TGTGCCAGCAGCCCGGCGTTACAGGGGAACACCGGGGAGCTGTTTTTT
NA	TRBD2	TRBV7-9	TRBJ2-7	CASSRGASGSIYEQYF	TGTGCCAGCAGCCGCGGGGCTAGCGGGTCGATCTACGAGCAGTACTTC
few	TRBD1	TRBV5-5	TRBJ2-7	CASSLAQQRTGVHEQYF	TGTGCCAGCAGCTTGGCCCAACAGCGGACAGGGGTCCACGAGCAGTACTTC
NA	NA	TRBV2	TRBJ1-3	CASRTRQELSGNTIYF	TGTGCCAGCAGGACCCGACAAGAGCTCTCTGGAAACACCATATATTTT
NA	NA	TRBV19	TRBJ1-4	CASVGSAATNEKLFF	TGTGCCAGTGTGGGGTCGGCAGCAACTAATGAAAAACTGTTTTTT
NA	TRBD2	TRBV25-1	TRBJ2-3	CASSPTSGTDTQYF	TGTGCCAGCAGTCCGACTAGCGGCACAGATACGCAGTATTTT
NA	NA	TRBV7-9	TRBJ2-7	CASSRMGSYEQYF	TGTGCCAGCAGCCGCATGGGCTCCTACGAGCAGTACTTC
NA	NA	TRBV19	TRBJ2-7	CASSIANSNLPYEQYF	TGTGCCAGTAGTATAGCTAACTCAAACTTACCCTACGAGCAGTACTTC
NA	NA	TRBV5-1	TRBJ2-3	CASSQYSGDTQYF	TGCGCCAGCAGCCAGTACTCGGGGGATACGCAGTATTTT
NA	NA	TRBV28	TRBJ2-7	CASRAGGQTLYEQYF	TGTGCCAGCAGGGCCGGGGGACAAACTCTTTACGAGCAGTACTTC
NA	NA	TRBV30	TRBJ1-1	CAWSVHGFPEAFF	TGTGCCTGGAGTGTACACGGGTTCCCTGAAGCTTTCTTT
NA	NA	TRBV5-1	TRBJ2-3	CASSLAGQNTDTQYF	TGCGCCAGCAGCTTGGCGGGGCAGAACACAGATACGCAGTATTTT
NA	NA	TRBV9	TRBJ2-7	CASSVGPENIREQYF	TGTGCCAGCAGCGTAGGGCCCGAAAATATTCGGGAGCAGTACTTC
NA	NA	TRBV5-4	TRBJ2-7	CASSLGAGVGEQYF	TGTGCCAGCAGCTTGGGGGCAGGGGTGGGTGAGCAGTACTTC
NA	NA	TRBV2	TRBJ2-3	CASSELGGVITDTQYF	TGTGCCAGCAGTGAACTTGGGGGAGTGATCACAGATACGCAGTATTTT
NA	NA	TRBV9	TRBJ1-1	CASSVGMNTEAFF	TGTGCCAGCAGCGTAGGGATGAACACTGAAGCTTTCTTT
NA	NA	TRBV27	TRBJ1-5	CATRKTGMGWPQHF	TGTGCCACCAGAAAGACGGGGATGGGGTGGCCCCAGCATTTT
NA	NA	TRBV6-6	TRBJ1-2	CASTNTPLRDFYGYTF	TGTGCCAGCACTAACACGCCGCTGAGGGACTTCTATGGCTACACCTTC
NA	TRBD1	TRBV5-1	TRBJ2-7	CASSGRQGYEQYF	TGCGCCAGCAGCGGAAGACAGGGCTACGAGCAGTACTTC
NA	NA	TRBV5-4	TRBJ2-7	CASSLKTGRVYEQYF	TGTGCCAGCAGCTTGAAAACGGGCAGGGTGTACGAGCAGTACTTC
NA	NA	TRBV7-2	TRBJ2-3	CASSLALGDTQYF	TGTGCCAGCAGCTTAGCCCTCGGGGATACGCAGTATTTT
NA	TRBD2	TRBV10-1	TRBJ2-1	CATEPGTSGRGEQFF	TGCGCCACCGAGCCCGGGACTAGCGGGAGAGGTGAGCAGTTCTTC
NA	NA	TRBV7-2	TRBJ2-7	CASSLGRATYEQYF	TGTGCCAGCAGCTTAGGCAGGGCTACCTACGAGCAGTACTTC
once	TRBD2	TRBV20-1	TRBJ2-1	CSARRESLKFF	TGCAGTGCTAGGCGGGAGTCACTAAAGTTCTTC
NA	TRBD2	TRBV6-1	TRBJ2-1	CASGLAPGGYNEQFF	TGTGCCAGCGGCCTTGCACCCGGGGGGTACAATGAGCAGTTCTTC
NA	NA	TRBV14	TRBJ1-1	CATSPRAGNTEAFF	TGTGCCACCTCCCCCCGGGCGGGGAACACTGAAGCTTTCTTT
NA	TRBD2	TRBV10-3	TRBJ2-5	CAIRPTLLAGEETQYF	TGTGCCATCAGACCTACACTACTAGCGGGAGAAGAGACCCAGTACTTC
once	NA	TRBV9	TRBJ1-3	CASSVGAAGNTIYF	TGTGCCAGCAGCGTGGGGGCAGCCGGAAACACCATATATTTT
NA	NA	TRBV5-6	TRBJ2-5	CASSFEETQYF	TGTGCCAGCAGCTTTGAAGAGACCCAGTACTTC
NA	NA	TRBV6-1	TRBJ2-7	CASSEFYRAYEQYF	TGTGCCAGCAGTGAATTCTACAGGGCTTACGAGCAGTACTTC
NA	NA	TRBV6-1	TRBJ2-7	CASSFRGYEQYF	TGTGCCAGCAGTTTTCGCGGATACGAGCAGTACTTC
once	NA	TRBV9	TRBJ2-5	CASSGDRETQYF	TGTGCCAGCAGCGGGGACCGGGAGACCCAGTACTTC
NA	TRBD1	TRBV9	TRBJ1-1	CASSSDRARGAEAFF	TGTGCCAGCAGCTCGGACAGGGCAAGGGGGGCTGAAGCTTTCTTT
NA	TRBD2	TRBV4-2	TRBJ2-3	CASSQEGTSGYWGGDTQYF	TGTGCCAGCAGCCAAGAGGGGACTAGCGGTTACTGGGGGGGAGATACGCAGTATTTT
NA	NA	TRBV6-5	TRBJ2-7	CATQAIYYEQYF	TGTGCCACACAGGCAATTTATTACGAGCAGTACTTC
NA	NA	TRBV28	TRBJ2-5	CASSLSSETQYF	TGTGCCAGCAGTTTATCATCAGAGACCCAGTACTTC
NA	NA	TRBV19	TRBJ1-1	CASSPRGQVTEAFF	TGTGCCAGTAGTCCCCGAGGACAAGTTACTGAAGCTTTCTTT
NA	NA	TRBV6-1	TRBJ1-6	CASSELMNSPLHF	TGTGCCAGCAGTGAACTTATGAATTCACCCCTCCACTTT
NA	NA	TRBV11-3	TRBJ2-1	CASSLAAPSWNEQFF	TGTGCCAGCAGCTTAGCGGCCCCCTCGTGGAATGAGCAGTTCTTC
NA	NA	TRBV5-5	TRBJ2-5	CASSLGPAGTQYF	TGTGCCAGCAGCTTGGGTCCCGCTGGGACCCAGTACTTC
NA	TRBD2	TRBV18	TRBJ2-1	CASSPGRLAVANEQFF	TGTGCCAGCTCACCCGGTCGGCTAGCGGTAGCAAATGAGCAGTTCTTC
NA	TRBD1	TRBV7-2	TRBJ1-4	CASSPTTGVNEKLFF	TGTGCCAGCAGCCCCACGACAGGGGTTAATGAAAAACTGTTTTTT
NA	TRBD1	TRBV19	TRBJ1-5	CASSIGTGAQHF	TGTGCCAGTAGTATAGGAACAGGGGCGCAGCATTTT